These 18 T cell receptor beta chains came from one sample sequenced in a study of response to subunit inactivated influenza vaccine (dated by TCRdb to the late 2010s). The method behind the library was RT-PCR. Sequencing used an Illumina HiSeq 2500. Through fastp at Q25 and MiXCR, TCRdb rebuilt clones from the public reads, retaining in-frame beta chains. Every entry covers one CDR3 protein and lists the most common genes and DNA from its rows. The sample data list about 780,000 distinct CDR3 sequences, and approximately 17% of these were observed just once. The top ten clones comprise approximately 10% of the sample. Sequencing used PBMCs from blood, obtained roughly 5 days after vaccination. These receptors were obtained from a man over 45 who received an inactivated influenza vaccine. Donor details come from another sample of the same person, matched by shared clones.

In this sample, this clonotype turned up many times. This chain joins TRBV4-3 and TRBJ1-2; 7 nucleotides match TRBD1. The V and J ends lost 0 bases and 7 bases, in that order; junction bases with no gene match: 5. The CDR3 sequence is 14 residues long. Germline-derived CDR1 and CDR2 are LGHNA and YSLEER. The CDR3 protein is CASSQERAGGGYTF. CDR3 sequence (DNA): TGCGCCAGCAGCCAAGAGAGGGCAGGGGGTGGCTACACCTTC.

V and J are TRBV12-3 or TRBV12-4 and TRBJ2-1; tentatively, D is TRBD2 (6 bases). CDR3 length: 15 residues. V was pared by 6 bases and J by 0 bases, with 12 bases between. CDR3 nucleotides: TGTGCCAGCAGGGTGGACGGGAGCTCCTACAATGAGCAGTTCTTC. Amino acid sequence: CASRVDGSSYNEQFF.

In its sample, this clonotype was seen many times. This chain uses TRBV6-5 with TRBJ2-2; D gene uncertain. The CDR3 length is 14 residues. In germline, CDR1 is MNHEY, CDR2 SVGAGI. Trimming took 2 bases from V and 3 from J, leaving 7 bases between them. The CDR3 is CASSYQHYTGELFF. The CDR3 DNA sequence: TGTGCCAGCAGTTACCAACATTACACCGGGGAGCTGTTTTTT.

This chain joins TRBV6-2 or TRBV6-3 and TRBJ2-7; no clear D. The CDR3 covers 14 residues. Per the germline V gene, CDR1 is MNHEY and CDR2 is SVGEGT. Trimming removed 6 bases at V and 3 bases at J, with 15 bases between. The CDR3 region is CASRTKLTFYEQYF. DNA for the CDR3: TGTGCCAGCAGGACGAAATTAACTTTCTACGAGCAGTACTTC.

V gene TRBV20-1 combines with J gene TRBJ2-3; 9 bases are a match to TRBD2. Trimming at V came to 5 bases and at J to 4 bases, leaving 13 bases not matched to a gene. Germline-derived CDR1 and CDR2 are DFQATT and SNEGSKA (reference sequence). The CDR3 loop spans 16 amino acids. CDR3 nucleotide sequence: TGCAGTGCTGAACGGCGGGAGCGGGAGGTGCCAGATACGCAGTATTTT. Translated: CSAERREREVPDTQYF.

This clonotype showed up many times. An end of the junction differs from the germline gene, which may be a read error. CDR3 in amino acids: CASSYDPGVKTEAFF. CDR3 nucleotides: TGTGCCAGCAGTTACGACCCGGGGGTGAAGACTGAAGCTTTCTTT. The rearrangement uses TRBV6-5 and TRBJ1-1; D might be TRBD1 (5 bases). The CDR3 sequence is 15 residues long. Germline V lookup: CDR1 MNHEY, CDR2 SVGAGI.

V gene TRBV18 combines with J gene TRBJ2-2; D not resolved. Between the trimmed V and J ends, which lost 1 base and 0 bases, there was a span of 9 bases. The CDR3 has 16 residues. CDR1 and CDR2 from the germline V gene are KGHSH and LQKENI. The CDR3 is CASSPQSQANTGELFF. CDR3 coding DNA: TGTGCCAGCTCACCACAGTCCCAGGCGAACACCGGGGAGCTGTTTTTT.

A few counts support this clonotype. The chain combines TRBV3-1 with TRBJ1-6, with 8 bases aligning to TRBD1. In germline, CDR1 is LGHDT, CDR2 YNNKEL (reference sequence). The J segment lost 16 bases and the V segment lost 0 bases, leaving 17 bases of the junction unmatched. The length of the CDR3 is 17 residues. The CDR3 DNA reads as TGTGCCAGCAGCCAAGAGGCGGGACAGGATGATACCCACTTACTCCACTTT. Its protein is CASSQEAGQDDTHLLHF.

Here the CDR3 DNA reads TGTGCCAGCAGCTTAAGGCGGGGCAGGTACGAGCAGTACTTC. Residues: CASSLRRGRYEQYF. V is TRBV7-2 and J is TRBJ2-7; perhaps TRBD2 as D (6 bases). The germline CDR1 and CDR2 sequences are SGHTA and FQGNSA. Trimming cost V 2 bases and J 4 bases, with 12 bases left between them. This CDR3 spans 14 amino acids.

This chain joins TRBV6-5 and TRBJ1-4; D might be TRBD1 (5 bases). Looked up from germline, CDR1 is MNHEY and CDR2 is SVGAGI. Trimming left V 4 bases short and J 1 base short, with 10 bases between. This CDR3 is 15 amino acids long. This CDR3 is CASSLGLGTNEKLFF. In DNA, the CDR3 is TGTGCCAGCAGTTTGGGACTGGGAACTAATGAAAAACTGTTTTTT.

This clonotype was counted between two and nine times. The V and J genes are TRBV7-9 and TRBJ2-7, with a weak D call TRBD2 (6 bases). V gave up 5 bases and J gave up 0 bases, with 8 bases separating them. In germline, CDR1 is SEHNR, CDR2 FQNEAQ (reference sequence). The length of the CDR3 is 13 residues. CDR3 DNA sequence: TGTGCCAGCAGCAGGACTACCTCCTACGAGCAGTACTTC. Translating gives CASSRTTSYEQYF.

V is TRBV5-1 and J is TRBJ1-4; D is perhaps TRBD1 (5 bases). Trimming shortened V by 1 base and J by 2 bases, and 12 bases separated the two germline ends. Germline CDR1 reads SGHRS; CDR2 reads YFSETQ. The CDR3 has 16 residues. The CDR3 region is CASSLLGGTTNEKLFF. The CDR3 DNA follows: TGCGCCAGCAGCTTGCTCGGGGGAACCACTAATGAAAAACTGTTTTTT.

This clonotype showed up just once. The J gene is TRBJ2-6, the V gene TRBV5-1; no definite D call. Germline CDR1 SGHRS, CDR2 YFSETQ. V gave up 3 bases and J gave up 1 base, with 14 bases separating them. The CDR3 is made up of 17 amino acids. In DNA form, the CDR3 reads TGCGCCAGCAGCTCGGTCGGCATTAGTTCTGGGGCCAACGTCCTGACTTTC. Residues: CASSSVGISSGANVLTF.

This clonotype was recorded a few times. The V and J genes are TRBV6-1 and TRBJ1-3; D is undetermined. Trimming pared 7 bases from V and 2 bases from J, leaving 3 bases between. Germline V gives CDR1 MNHNS, CDR2 SASEGT. The CDR3 sequence is 11 residues long. For the CDR3, the DNA is TGTGCCAGCACTACTGGAAACACCATATATTTT. It is translated as CASTTGNTIYF.

V is TRBV7-4 and J is TRBJ2-7, with D possibly TRBD1 on 6 matching bases. The germline V gene encodes CDR1 SGHVT and CDR2 SQSDAQ. Trimming cost V 3 bases and J 4 bases, with 19 bases left between them. This CDR3 region has 16 residues. CDR3 amino acids: CASSFRQDLRGYEQYF. CDR3 DNA: TGTGCCAGCAGCTTCCGTCAGGACCTGAGGGGGTACGAGCAGTACTTC.

This chain links TRBV7-9 with TRBJ1-5; D ambiguous. The CDR3 contains 14 residues. The V gene lost 5 bases and the J gene lost 0 bases, with 8 bases spanning the gap. The germline V gene encodes CDR1 SEHNR and CDR2 FQNEAQ (reference sequence). CDR3 nucleotide sequence: TGTGCCAGCAGCCACGGAAATAGCAATCAGCCCCAGCATTTT. This codes for CASSHGNSNQPQHF.

This chain links TRBV6-2 or TRBV6-3 with TRBJ2-7; D unresolved. The CDR3 totals 14 residues. Per germline, CDR1 MNHEY and CDR2 SVGEGT. V lost 0 bases, J lost 0 bases, and 6 bases lay in between. CDR3: CASSYSGDSYEQYF. Here the CDR3 DNA reads TGTGCCAGCAGTTACTCTGGGGACTCCTACGAGCAGTACTTC.

The chain joins TRBV7-8 to TRBJ2-2; 14 bases are shared with TRBD2. The CDR3 loop spans 15 amino acids. CDR1 SGHVS and CDR2 FQNEAQ come from the germline V gene. The V gene end was trimmed by 6 bases and the J gene end by 3 bases; junction bases not matched to a gene: 0. The chain's CDR3 is CASRGLAGDTGELFF. The CDR3 DNA follows: TGTGCCAGCAGGGGACTAGCGGGAGACACCGGGGAGCTGTTTTTT.